The next 10 T cell receptor beta chains were all read from a single sample in a study of T cell responses to AZD1222 COVID-19 vaccine. Generated by immunoSEQ multiplex PCR, the TCRdb table keeps only in-frame clones and is missing some. The data contain around 99,000 clones, approximately 90% of them seen just once; the ten biggest clones take up around 20%. The starting material was peripheral blood, obtained on day 0 of AZD1222 vaccination. All receptors come from an adult in good health.

This clone came up a few times. The V call is TRBV4-1, the J call TRBJ2-7, with 12 bases that match TRBD1. Germline CDR1 MGHRA, CDR2 YSYEKL. CDR3 length: 16 residues. V was clipped by 2 bases and J by 4 bases; unmatched bases: 6. CDR3 in amino acids: CASSQPPGQGAYEQYF. DNA for the CDR3: TGCGCCAGCAGCCAACCTCCGGGACAGGGGGCTTACGAGCAGTACTTC.

This clone has a single count. The V and J genes are TRBV5-1 and TRBJ2-1; D not certain. Germline loops: CDR1 SGHRS, CDR2 YFSETQ. V was trimmed by 0 bases and J by 6 bases, leaving 13 bases between them. The CDR3 totals 15 residues. The CDR3 bases are TGCGCCAGCAGCTTGGAGGGCCGACGGGCCAATGAGCAGTTCTTC. Protein sequence: CASSLEGRRANEQFF.

The chain uses TRBV4-1 and TRBJ1-6, with a tentative D call TRBD1 (5 bases). The germline CDR1 and CDR2 sequences are MGHRA and YSYEKL. Trimming removed 0 bases at V and 13 bases at J, with 16 bases between. The CDR3 spans 15 residues. The CDR3 region has the DNA TGCGCCAGCAGCCAAGAATGGCTCACCAAGGGGCCCCTCCACTTT. Translating it yields CASSQEWLTKGPLHF.

This clone showed up just once. The J gene is TRBJ1-2, the V gene TRBV9; D possibly corresponds to TRBD1 (6 bases). Trimming cost V 0 bases and J 3 bases, with 9 bases left between them. This CDR3 comprises 14 residues. The germline V gene encodes CDR1 SGDLS and CDR2 YYNGEE. This CDR3 reads CASSVAQGDYGYTF. Here the CDR3 DNA reads TGTGCCAGCAGCGTAGCACAGGGAGACTATGGCTACACCTTC.

This sequence joins TRBV19 and TRBJ1-4; perhaps TRBD1 as D (5 bases). This CDR3 spans 14 amino acids. Trimming took off 5 bases at V and 7 bases at J, with 14 bases between the two ends. CDR1 and CDR2 (germline): LNHDA, SQIVND (reference sequence). The CDR3 sequence: CASSVGALGEKLFF. The CDR3 bases are TGTGCCAGTAGTGTAGGGGCTCTGGGTGAAAAACTGTTTTTT.

The chain carries TRBV28 and TRBJ1-2, with D unclear. From germline, CDR1 is MDHEN and CDR2 SYDVKM. CDR3 length equals 15 residues. Trimming removed 4 bases from V and 0 bases from J, with 12 bases in between. CDR3 nucleotides: TGTGCCAGCAGTTCGGTTCTATGGTCTAACTATGGCTACACCTTC. The encoded protein is CASSSVLWSNYGYTF.

The rearrangement uses TRBV7-2 and TRBJ1-5; D not resolved. The CDR3 is 14 amino acids. The V end lost 2 bases, the J end lost 1 base, and 6 bases lay between the germline ends. Germline lookup yields CDR1 SGHTA and CDR2 FQGNSA. CDR3 in amino acids: CASSLSASNQPQHF. The CDR3 bases are TGTGCCAGCAGCTTATCGGCAAGCAATCAGCCCCAGCATTTT.

As DNA, the CDR3 is TGCGCCTCTAGATCCGGGACAGGTGGAAACACCATATATTTT. As protein: CASRSGTGGNTIYF. V and J are TRBV5-1 and TRBJ1-3; 8 bases line up with TRBD1. Germline V gene data show CDR1 as SGHRS and CDR2 as YFSETQ. The CDR3 spans 14 residues. Trimming removed 10 bases from V and 3 bases from J; junction bases left unmatched: 9.

The rearrangement joins TRBV7-2 to TRBJ2-3; 10 nucleotides line up with TRBD2. The germline gives CDR1 SGHTA, CDR2 FQGNSA. With V trimmed by 5 bases and J by 6 bases, 11 bases remained unmatched. The CDR3 has 16 residues. CDR3 nucleotide sequence: TGTGCCAGCAGCAATCGACTAGCGGGCCACGCGGATACGCAGTATTTT. This codes for CASSNRLAGHADTQYF.

Notes on this clone: Compared with germline, one end of the junction differs, possibly owing to a read error. This chain links TRBV6-2 or TRBV6-3 with TRBJ1-3; D is ambiguous. Germline lookup yields CDR1 MNHEY and CDR2 SVGEGT. This CDR3 comprises 13 residues. The CDR3 DNA reads as TGTGCCAGCAGTTACTCAGCTACCGTAGGCGCGGTTTTT. It is translated as CASSYSATVGAVF.